Shown below are 32 T cell receptor beta chains from a single sample sequenced in a study of cytomegalovirus exposure and HLA in healthy donors (dated by TCRdb to the late 2010s). Library preparation employed the immunoSEQ multiplex PCR assay. The multiplex PCR relied on a mix of 60 forward primers for TCR Vbeta segments and 13 reverse primers for TCR Jbeta segments. Here the immuneACCESS table is served through TCRdb, limited to in-frame sequences with V and J called. Missing clones are a known gap in these copies; in checked studies unresolved V genes cover under half, and the rest lacks a known reason. Across this sample there are around 190,000 clones, with over 65% seen only once. The top ten clonotypes cover just under 3% of the sample. The sequenced material came from PBMCs. All receptors come from a woman aged 30 to 39 in good health and CMV-seronegative.

The chain is built from TRBV5-5 and TRBJ1-1, with a tentative D call TRBD1 (5 bases). The germline V gene encodes CDR1 SGHKS and CDR2 YYEKEE (reference sequence). The CDR3 runs 16 residues. Trimming took 0 bases from V and 4 from J, leaving 16 bases between them. The CDR3 DNA follows: TGTGCCAGCAGCTTGGGGTTGAGGCGGGGGATCACTGAAGCTTTCTTT. Translation: CASSLGLRRGITEAFF. Full variable domain (remainder filled in from reference TRBV5-5 and TRBJ1-1): DAGVTQSPTHLIKTRGQQVTLRCSPISGHKSVSWYQQVLGQGPQFIFQYYEKEERGRGNFPDRFSARQFPNYSSELNVNALLLGDSALYLCASSLGLRRGITEAFFGQGTRLTVV.

V and J are TRBV7-2 and TRBJ2-5; 10 positions agree with TRBD2. V was clipped by 6 bases and J by 3 bases; unmatched bases: 10. The CDR3 is 16 residues long. CDR1 is SGHTA and CDR2 is FQGNSA in the germline V gene. CDR3 in DNA: TGTGCCAGCAGTCGAGGAGCGGGGGGGCGAAAAGAGACCCAGTACTTC. Translation gives CASSRGAGGRKETQYF.

The CDR3: CASSYGTGYLEAFF. The DNA for the CDR3 is TGTGCCAGCAGTTACGGCACAGGGTATCTCGAAGCTTTCTTT. V and J are TRBV6-5 and TRBJ1-1; tentative D call: TRBD1 (6 bases). Trimming cost V 2 bases and J 8 bases, with 15 bases left between them. Germline CDR1 and CDR2: MNHEY and SVGAGI. This CDR3 has 14 amino acids.

This clone was counted a few times. V and J are TRBV7-6 and TRBJ1-1, with D perhaps matching TRBD1 (6 bases). Per germline, CDR1 SGHVS and CDR2 FNYEAQ. This CDR3 is built from 13 residues. V was shortened by 5 bases and J by 3 bases, with 10 bases between the two germline ends. The CDR3 coding sequence is TGTGCCAGCAGCAGTGGACAGTACACTGAAGCTTTCTTT. This translates into CASSSGQYTEAFF.

V and J are TRBV5-6 and TRBJ2-2; TRBD2 is a possible D gene (5 bases). This CDR3 contains 13 residues. Looked up from germline, CDR1 is SGHDT and CDR2 is YYEEEE. V lost 7 bases, J lost 3 bases, and 10 bases lay in between. CDR3 region: CASAPGDTGELFF. CDR3 nucleotides: TGTGCCAGCGCCCCCGGGGACACCGGGGAGCTGTTTTTT.

The rearrangement uses TRBV5-1 and TRBJ1-3, with D possibly TRBD1 on 5 matching bases. The CDR3 spans 15 residues. Trimming pared 4 bases from V and 4 bases from J, leaving 15 bases between. CDR1 is SGHRS, CDR2 YFSETQ, per germline. The CDR3 DNA sequence: TGCGCCAGCAGCCCGGATGACAGTCTAGGAAACACCATATATTTT. Its translation: CASSPDDSLGNTIYF.

The chain carries TRBV30 and TRBJ1-4; D gene ambiguous. Trimming removed 0 bases at V and 5 bases at J, with 13 bases between. CDR1 and CDR2 (germline): GTSNPN, SVGIG (reference sequence). The CDR3 is 15 residues long. CDR3: CAWSVHGIGNEKLFF. CDR3 in DNA: TGTGCCTGGAGTGTACACGGGATTGGGAATGAAAAACTGTTTTTT.

CDR3 protein: CAWSVHRGMFQPQHF. DNA of the CDR3: TGTGCCTGGAGTGTACACAGGGGGATGTTTCAGCCCCAGCATTTT. The chain recombines TRBV30 with TRBJ1-5, with TRBD1 identical over 8 bases. CDR1 is GTSNPN and CDR2 is SVGIG in the germline V gene (reference sequence). This CDR3 spans 15 amino acids. J lost 6 bases, V lost 0 bases, and 7 bases had no gene match.

The chain joins TRBV19 to TRBJ1-2; D possibly corresponds to TRBD1 (5 bases). CDR1 is LNHDA, CDR2 SQIVND, per germline (reference sequence). The CDR3 has 15 amino acids. V lost 5 bases to trimming and J lost 3 bases, with 16 bases between them. The CDR3 region is CASSLGAGSYYGYTF. The CDR3 DNA is TGTGCCAGTAGTCTAGGGGCAGGTTCCTACTATGGCTACACCTTC.

V gene TRBV10-3 combines with J gene TRBJ1-1; TRBD1 matches at 7 bases. CDR3 length: 14 residues. CDR1 is ENHRY, CDR2 SYGVKD, per germline. The ends lost 3 bases at V and 1 base at J; junction bases unmatched: 2. The CDR3, as DNA: TGTGCCATCAGTGATTGGACAGGGAACACTGAAGCTTTCTTT. This codes for CAISDWTGNTEAFF.

The chain uses TRBV9 and TRBJ2-5, with D perhaps TRBD2 (6 bases). Trimming cost V 1 base and J 5 bases, with 15 bases left between them. In germline, CDR1 is SGDLS, CDR2 YYNGEE. This CDR3 contains 15 residues. The CDR3 spells CASSVIGGAGETQYF. The DNA for the CDR3 is TGTGCCAGCAGCGTAATCGGCGGGGCGGGGGAGACCCAGTACTTC.

A single count supports this clone. The V and J genes are TRBV7-9 and TRBJ2-5, with a tentative D call TRBD2 (5 bases). V lost 5 bases, J lost 1 base, and 17 bases lay in between. Germline loops: CDR1 SEHNR, CDR2 FQNEAQ (reference sequence). This CDR3 region has 16 residues. The CDR3 nucleotides are TGTGCCAGCAGCCCCCTCCCACTAGGCGGCCAAGAGACCCAGTACTTC. Its translation is CASSPLPLGGQETQYF.

This chain uses TRBV4-2 with TRBJ2-7; possible D gene TRBD1, 6 bases. Germline-derived CDR1 and CDR2 are LGHNA and YNFKEQ. Deletions cut 3 bases from V and 3 bases from J, with 9 bases between. The CDR3 loop spans 13 amino acids. CDR3 nucleotide sequence: TGTGCCAGCAGCCATGGACAGAACTACGAGCAGTACTTC. Translated, it gives CASSHGQNYEQYF.

For the CDR3, the DNA is TGTGCCAGTAGTATATTCGGCGAACAGGAGACCCAGTACTTC. Its protein is CASSIFGEQETQYF. This chain joins TRBV19 and TRBJ2-5; no firm D call. From germline, CDR1 is LNHDA and CDR2 SQIVND (reference sequence). The V and J ends lost 2 bases and 5 bases respectively, with 12 bases between them. The CDR3 has 14 amino acids.

This chain connects TRBV7-9 to TRBJ2-7, with D possibly being TRBD1 (5 bases). Trimming took off 3 bases at V and 7 bases at J, with 19 bases between the two ends. In germline, CDR1 is SEHNR, CDR2 FQNEAQ (reference sequence). This CDR3 region has 15 residues. CDR3 residues: CASSLGYQGSREQYF. The CDR3 nucleotides are TGTGCCAGCAGCTTGGGTTATCAGGGAAGTCGGGAGCAGTACTTC.

This clone appeared once. The genes are TRBV5-4 and TRBJ1-2; TRBD1 aligns across 9 bases. The CDR3 is made up of 17 amino acids. The germline CDR1 and CDR2 sequences are SGHNT and YYREEE (reference sequence). V dropped 4 bases and J dropped 5; count of bases not matched to a gene: 15. In DNA, the CDR3 is TGTGCCAGCAGCGGCAAACAGGGGGCGTACAGATTTTATGGCTACACCTTC. This codes for CASSGKQGAYRFYGYTF.

About this clone itself: Compared with germline, one end of the junction differs, possibly owing to a read error. The V and J genes are TRBV7-9 and TRBJ1-2, with a tentative D call TRBD1 (6 bases). The CDR3 is 12 amino acids. The V gene's germline CDR1 is SEHNR and CDR2 FQNEAQ (reference sequence). CDR3: CSSSPRGVGYTF. CDR3 nucleotides: TGTTCCAGCAGCCCCAGGGGCGTTGGCTACACCTTC.

The gene calls are TRBV28 and TRBJ1-5; D may be TRBD1 (6 bases). The CDR3 runs to 18 residues. The V and J ends lost 4 bases and 0 bases respectively, with 19 bases between them. Germline CDR1 and CDR2: MDHEN and SYDVKM. CDR3 sequence (DNA): TGTGCCAGCAGTTATGACAGGTCGCAGATCTATAGCAATCAGCCCCAGCATTTT. Its protein product is CASSYDRSQIYSNQPQHF. The whole variable domain, remainder taken from reference TRBV28 and TRBJ1-5, is DVKVTQSSRYLVKRTGEKVFLECVQDMDHENMFWYRQDPGLGLRLIYFSYDVKMKEKGDIPEGYSVSREKKERFSLILESASTNQTSMYLCASSYDRSQIYSNQPQHFGDGTRLSIL.

The rearrangement joins TRBV5-1 to TRBJ1-1; TRBD1 agrees at 8 bases. The ends lost 0 bases at V and 1 base at J; junction bases unmatched: 11. This CDR3 is built from 18 residues. CDR1 and CDR2 from the germline V gene are SGHRS and YFSETQ. The CDR3: CASSLAEGQGSSNTEAFF. For the CDR3, the DNA is TGCGCCAGCAGCTTGGCCGAAGGACAGGGTTCATCGAACACTGAAGCTTTCTTT.

This chain joins TRBV13 and TRBJ1-1; 10 bases line up with TRBD1. The CDR3 totals 16 residues. Germline lookup yields CDR1 PRHDT and CDR2 FYEKMQ (reference sequence). Trimming removed 5 bases from V and 6 bases from J; junction bases left unmatched: 12. The CDR3 DNA follows: TGTGCCAGCAGCGTGGGACAGGGGACAGGATATGCTGAAGCTTTCTTT. Translating gives CASSVGQGTGYAEAFF.

The chain links TRBV10-3 to TRBJ2-7; no clear D. The ends were cut back, 10 bases at V and 0 bases at J, with 10 bases in the middle. The CDR3 length is 12 residues. Germline V gives CDR1 ENHRY, CDR2 SYGVKD. CDR3 nucleotides: TGTGCCACCGGAGAAAACTCCTACGAGCAGTACTTC. Protein product: CATGENSYEQYF.

J is TRBJ1-1 and V is TRBV7-8; D perhaps matches TRBD1 (6 bases). Trimming took off 0 bases at V and 8 bases at J, with 16 bases between the two ends. This CDR3 is 15 amino acids long. Looked up from germline, CDR1 is SGHVS and CDR2 is FQNEAQ. CDR3 amino acids: CASSLARGRGGEAFF. For the CDR3, the DNA is TGTGCCAGCAGCTTAGCGCGGGGACGGGGGGGCGAAGCTTTCTTT.

This chain uses TRBV13 with TRBJ1-6, with D hard to call. The CDR3 totals 14 residues. Deletions cut 5 bases from V and 2 bases from J, with 7 bases between. The V gene's germline CDR1 is PRHDT and CDR2 FYEKMQ (reference sequence). The CDR3 loop is CASSIGAYNSPLHF. DNA of the CDR3: TGTGCCAGCAGCATCGGGGCCTATAATTCACCCCTCCACTTT. The full variable domain, its missing parts supplied by reference TRBV13 and TRBJ1-6, is AAGVIQSPRHLIKEKRETATLKCYPIPRHDTVYWYQQGPGQDPQFLISFYEKMQSDKGSIPDRFSAQQFSDYHSELNMSSLELGDSALYFCASSIGAYNSPLHFGNGTRLTVT.

V usage is TRBV9 and J usage is TRBJ2-7; 8 bases align to TRBD2. Per germline, CDR1 SGDLS and CDR2 YYNGEE. The V gene end was trimmed by 0 bases and the J gene end by 1 base; junction bases not matched to a gene: 6. This CDR3 is built from 16 residues. The CDR3 region has the DNA TGTGCCAGCAGCGTAGGTCAGCGGGGGCCTTCCTACGAGCAGTACTTC. Translated: CASSVGQRGPSYEQYF.

This clone has more than one count but fewer than ten. J is TRBJ1-5 and V is TRBV7-9; 9 nucleotides match TRBD1. CDR3 length: 18 residues. Losses at the gene ends were 1 base for V and 3 bases for J; bases not matched to a gene: 10. The V gene's germline CDR1 is SEHNR and CDR2 FQNEAQ (reference sequence). The CDR3 is CASSLDPRGTGFNQPQHF. In DNA form, the CDR3 reads TGTGCCAGCAGCTTAGATCCCCGAGGGACAGGGTTCAATCAGCCCCAGCATTTT.

V usage is TRBV25-1 and J usage is TRBJ1-1; possible D gene TRBD1, 6 bases. CDR1 and CDR2 from the germline V gene are MGHDK and SYGVNS. The CDR3 runs to 15 residues. Trimming cost V 1 base and J 1 base, with 10 bases left between them. The DNA of the CDR3 is TGTGCCAGCAGTGAATTCGGACAGCCGAACACTGAAGCTTTCTTT. This codes for CASSEFGQPNTEAFF.

This chain links TRBV19 with TRBJ2-3; maybe TRBD1 (6 bases). Trimming stripped 9 bases from V and 0 bases from J, with 10 bases between. The CDR3 runs to 13 residues. Germline CDR1 reads LNHDA; CDR2 reads SQIVND (reference sequence). CDR3 sequence (DNA): TGTGCCAGCAACAGGGTTAGCACAGATACGCAGTATTTT. Its protein is CASNRVSTDTQYF.

This clone was counted between two and nine times. The rearrangement links TRBV28 to TRBJ2-1; the D is unclear. This CDR3 region has 15 residues. Trimming took 6 bases from V and 0 from J, leaving 12 bases between them. The germline CDR1 and CDR2 sequences are MDHEN and SYDVKM. CDR3 bases: TGTGCCAGCAGCCCCCCCCGCGGCTCCTACAATGAGCAGTTCTTC. Protein: CASSPPRGSYNEQFF.

This sequence joins TRBV2 and TRBJ1-1; 7 bases are a match to TRBD1. Germline CDR1 and CDR2: SNHLY and FYNNEI. The junction had 6 bases not matched to a gene; V was cut back by 3 bases and J by 2 bases. This CDR3 has 15 amino acids. The CDR3 coding sequence is TGTGCCAGCAGTGACGGACAGGCCACTAACACTGAAGCTTTCTTT. Its translation: CASSDGQATNTEAFF.

This rearrangement joins TRBV6-5 to TRBJ1-1, with D unclear. V lost 0 bases, J lost 6 bases, and 14 bases lay in between. This CDR3 region has 15 residues. Germline-derived CDR1 and CDR2 are MNHEY and SVGAGI. CDR3 in DNA: TGTGCCAGCAGTTACTCTAAATACATTGAAGCTGAAGCTTTCTTT. Translated: CASSYSKYIEAEAFF.

The V gene is TRBV4-2, the J gene TRBJ2-1; possible D gene TRBD2, 7 bases. The ends were cut back, 2 bases at V and 6 bases at J, with 20 bases in the middle. Germline values: CDR1 LGHNA, CDR2 YNFKEQ. This CDR3 has 17 residues. This CDR3 is CASSQHNGLETGNEQFF. The CDR3 nucleotides read TGTGCCAGCAGCCAACACAATGGACTAGAGACAGGCAATGAGCAGTTCTTC.

The chain links TRBV30 to TRBJ2-5, with TRBD1 matching over 9 bases. Matching the DNA end better, TRBJ2-7 makes the J call doubtful. CDR3 length: 14 amino acids. From germline, CDR1 is GTSNPN and CDR2 SVGIG (reference sequence). CDR3 loop: CAWSRTGGGYEQYF. In DNA, the CDR3 is TGTGCCTGGAGCCGAACAGGGGGCGGATACGAGCAGTACTTC.